A selection of T cell receptor beta chains follows, all from one sample in a study of blood T cell repertoires in COVID-19. Profiled with immunoSEQ multiplex PCR; TCRdb holds only in-frame clones, not every one. The sample includes roughly 400,000 clones, around 91% seen only once; the top ten take about 1.1%. Sequencing was carried out using PBMCs or T cells enriched from blood (not recorded which). These receptors all come from a man aged 25 to 45 who had recovered from COVID-19. Both conserved end residues are part of each CDR3. D genes are given only for firm matches. The size field is filled for only some rows; it gives once, few, many or a size class.

j_call: TRBJ2-1
d_call: .
clone_size: .
v_call: TRBV24-1
cdr3_aa: CATSDFNGRYEQFF
cdr3_nt: TGTGCCACCAGTGATTTCAACGGGAGATATGAGCAGTTCTTC

j_call: TRBJ1-1
d_call: .
clone_size: .
v_call: TRBV10-2
cdr3_aa: CASSESRQPNTEAFF
cdr3_nt: TGCGCCAGCAGTGAGTCGAGGCAACCCAACACTGAAGCTTTCTTT

j_call: TRBJ1-2
d_call: .
clone_size: .
v_call: TRBV18
cdr3_aa: CASSPAEGYTF
cdr3_nt: TGTGCCAGCTCACCGGCGGAAGGCTACACCTTC

j_call: TRBJ1-4
d_call: .
clone_size: .
v_call: TRBV15
cdr3_aa: CATRDRRGSLEKLFF
cdr3_nt: TGTGCCACCAGAGATCGAAGGGGATCGCTTGAAAAACTGTTTTTT

j_call: TRBJ2-4
d_call: .
clone_size: .
v_call: TRBV7-8
cdr3_aa: CASSLGQQGNIQYF
cdr3_nt: TGTGCCAGCAGCTTAGGGCAGCAGGGGAACATTCAGTACTTC

j_call: TRBJ2-6
d_call: .
clone_size: .
v_call: TRBV7-9
cdr3_aa: CASSFDSAGANVLTF
cdr3_nt: TGTGCCAGCAGCTTCGACAGTGCTGGGGCCAACGTCCTGACTTTC

j_call: TRBJ1-4
d_call: TRBD1
clone_size: .
v_call: TRBV4-1
cdr3_aa: CASSQDPRDSSKLFF
cdr3_nt: TGCGCCAGCAGCCAGGACCCCCGGGACAGCTCGAAACTGTTTTTT

j_call: TRBJ2-7
d_call: .
clone_size: .
v_call: TRBV14
cdr3_aa: CASSPQGGEQYF
cdr3_nt: TGTGCCAGCAGCCCCCAGGGGGGTGAGCAGTACTTC

j_call: TRBJ2-1
d_call: TRBD2
clone_size: .
v_call: TRBV5-1
cdr3_aa: CASSPGLAGSNEQFF
cdr3_nt: TGCGCCAGCAGCCCGGGACTAGCGGGATCCAATGAGCAGTTCTTC

j_call: TRBJ2-3
d_call: .
clone_size: once
v_call: TRBV11-2
cdr3_aa: CASSLDLGAGTQYF
cdr3_nt: TGTGCCAGCAGCTTAGATCTTGGGGCGGGGACGCAGTATTTT

j_call: TRBJ2-7
d_call: TRBD1
clone_size: .
v_call: TRBV6-6
cdr3_aa: CASSRPGLSGQGKYEQYF
cdr3_nt: TGTGCCAGCAGCCGACCTGGGTTAAGTGGACAGGGGAAATACGAGCAGTACTTC

j_call: TRBJ2-1
d_call: TRBD2
clone_size: .
v_call: TRBV30
cdr3_aa: CAWSVGLAGESPEQFF
cdr3_nt: TGTGCCTGGAGTGTAGGACTAGCGGGAGAAAGTCCTGAGCAGTTCTTC